Listed below are T cell receptor beta chains from one sample, sequenced in a study of human T cells and chemical hapten exposure. MiXCR, applied by TCRdb to the RACE reads, yields one record per CDR3 protein. In the table there are roughly 40,000 distinct CDR3 sequences, roughly an eighth of which are singletons. The starting material was whole blood, obtained in connection with sensitization to the hapten diphenylcyclopropenone (DPC). Source of these receptors: a woman between 35 and 50 years old with alopecia areata. Some clones in this sample may be carry-over from other donors' samples. The CDR3 runs from the conserved cysteine through the conserved F or W. D genes are given only for firm matches. Only some rows state a clone size, as once, few, many or a class for expanded clones.

abundance: few
v_gene: TRBV28
d_gene: TRBD2
j_gene: TRBJ2-7
CDR3nt: TGTGCCACCCGGGGGGGTACCTACGAGCAGTACTTC
CDR3aa: CATRGGTYEQYF

abundance: many
v_gene: TRBV29-1
d_gene: TRBD2
j_gene: TRBJ2-7
CDR3nt: TGCAGCGTTGTGACTAGCGGGGTTTACGAGCAGTACTTC
CDR3aa: CSVVTSGVYEQYF

abundance: .
v_gene: TRBV5-1
d_gene: .
j_gene: TRBJ2-7
CDR3nt: TGCGCCAGCAGCCCCGACGCAGCCTACGAGCAGTACTTC
CDR3aa: CASSPDAAYEQYF

abundance: many
v_gene: TRBV29-1
d_gene: TRBD1
j_gene: TRBJ1-2
CDR3nt: TGCAGCGTAATAGGGGGACAGGGAGAGAGGAGAAGTGGCTACACCTTC
CDR3aa: CSVIGGQGERRSGYTF

abundance: .
v_gene: TRBV29-1
d_gene: .
j_gene: TRBJ2-3
CDR3nt: TGCAGCATCCGGGCCAACCCAGATACGCAGTATTTT
CDR3aa: CSIRANPDTQYF

abundance: .
v_gene: TRBV29-1
d_gene: .
j_gene: TRBJ2-2
CDR3nt: TGCAGCGTTGTAGGGGGAGCCACCGGGGAGCTGTTTTTT
CDR3aa: CSVVGGATGELFF

abundance: few
v_gene: TRBV4-1
d_gene: TRBD1
j_gene: TRBJ1-4
CDR3nt: TGCGCCAGCAGCCAACTTCAAGGGACAGGGGGTGAAAAACTGTTTTTT
CDR3aa: CASSQLQGTGGEKLFF

abundance: many
v_gene: TRBV11-2
d_gene: TRBD2
j_gene: TRBJ2-1
CDR3nt: TGTGCCAGCAGCTTCTTGGGACTAGCGGCGAGCCCCTCCTACAATGAGCAGTTCTTC
CDR3aa: CASSFLGLAASPSYNEQFF

abundance: .
v_gene: TRBV29-1
d_gene: .
j_gene: TRBJ2-7
CDR3nt: TGCAGCGTTGAGGCGATTACAGGGAGGGAGCAGTACTTC
CDR3aa: CSVEAITGREQYF

abundance: few
v_gene: TRBV28
d_gene: TRBD1
j_gene: TRBJ2-4
CDR3nt: TGTGCCAGCAGTTCCTCGACAGGGACGGGCAAAAACATTCAGTACTTC
CDR3aa: CASSSSTGTGKNIQYF

abundance: .
v_gene: TRBV29-1
d_gene: .
j_gene: TRBJ2-5
CDR3nt: TGCAGCGTTGCTTCAGGGAAAGAGACCCAGTACTTC
CDR3aa: CSVASGKETQYF

abundance: .
v_gene: TRBV28
d_gene: .
j_gene: TRBJ1-6
CDR3nt: TGTGCCAGCCGCCCTATGGGGTCCTATAATTCACCCCTCCACTTT
CDR3aa: CASRPMGSYNSPLHF

abundance: few
v_gene: TRBV7-3
d_gene: TRBD1
j_gene: TRBJ2-1
CDR3nt: TGTGCCAGCAGCCTAGACAGGGGGGAATACAATGAGCAGTTCTTC
CDR3aa: CASSLDRGEYNEQFF

abundance: .
v_gene: TRBV28
d_gene: .
j_gene: TRBJ2-7
CDR3nt: TGTGCCAGCCGGGCCCCCGAGACCTACGAGCAGTACTTC
CDR3aa: CASRAPETYEQYF

abundance: .
v_gene: TRBV4-1
d_gene: .
j_gene: TRBJ2-5
CDR3nt: TGCGCCAGCAGCCAAGGCCAAGAAGCCCTTCAGGGGACCCAGTACTTC
CDR3aa: CASSQGQEALQGTQYF

abundance: few
v_gene: TRBV29-1
d_gene: TRBD1
j_gene: TRBJ1-2
CDR3nt: TGCAGCGCCTGGGACAGGTCAAACTATGGCTACACCTTC
CDR3aa: CSAWDRSNYGYTF

abundance: .
v_gene: TRBV9
d_gene: TRBD1
j_gene: TRBJ2-5
CDR3nt: TGTGCCAGCAGCGTAGAAGGAAGGGCAGGGGGCTTGGAGACCCAGTACTTC
CDR3aa: CASSVEGRAGGLETQYF

abundance: few
v_gene: TRBV28
d_gene: .
j_gene: TRBJ1-1
CDR3nt: TGTGCCAGCAGTGTAAGGATGAACACTGAAGCTTTCTTT
CDR3aa: CASSVRMNTEAFF

abundance: few
v_gene: TRBV4-1
d_gene: TRBD1
j_gene: TRBJ1-1
CDR3nt: TGCGCCAGCAGCCAAGACCCGACAGGGGGCAACACTGAAGCTTTCTTT
CDR3aa: CASSQDPTGGNTEAFF

abundance: .
v_gene: TRBV7-9
d_gene: TRBD1
j_gene: TRBJ2-1
CDR3nt: TGTGCCAGCAGCAAAAAGGACAGGGAGAATGAGCAGTTCTTC
CDR3aa: CASSKKDRENEQFF

abundance: .
v_gene: TRBV29-1
d_gene: TRBD1
j_gene: TRBJ1-1
CDR3nt: TGCAGCGTGTGGGACAGGGACAACACTGAAGCTTTCTTT
CDR3aa: CSVWDRDNTEAFF